The T cell receptor (beta chain) under discussion was sequenced for a study of blood T cell repertoires in COVID-19. Repertoires were generated with immunoSEQ multiplex PCR, while TCRdb's copy carries only in-frame clones and drops some. Here the sample spans around 200,000 clones, 65% to 90% being singletons. Germline CDR1 is PRHDT and CDR2 is FYEKMQ (reference sequence). V lost 5 bases, J lost 3 bases, and 9 bases stayed unmatched. There are 15 residues in the CDR3. This sequence originates from a human donor in a cohort sampled during active COVID-19. The chain recombines TRBV13 with TRBJ2-7; 8 nucleotides line up with TRBD1. Sequencing input: peripheral blood. The CDR3 DNA is TGTGCCAGCAGCCCGGCCGGACAGGGTTTCTACGAGCAGTACTTC. Residues: CASSPAGQGFYEQYF.